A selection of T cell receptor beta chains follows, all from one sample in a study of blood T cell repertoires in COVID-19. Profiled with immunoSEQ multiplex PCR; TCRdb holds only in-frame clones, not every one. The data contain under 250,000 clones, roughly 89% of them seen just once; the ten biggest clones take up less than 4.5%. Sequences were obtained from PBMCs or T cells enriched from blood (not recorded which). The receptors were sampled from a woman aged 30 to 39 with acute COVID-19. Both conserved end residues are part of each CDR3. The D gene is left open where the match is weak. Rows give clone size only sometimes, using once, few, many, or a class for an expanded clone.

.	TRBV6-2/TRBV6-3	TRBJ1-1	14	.	CASSYLSLETEAFF	TGTGCCAGCAGTTACCTGAGCTTAGAAACTGAAGCTTTCTTT
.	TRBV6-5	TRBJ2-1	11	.	CASSYSLEVFF	TGTGCCAGCAGTTACTCGCTGGAGGTGTTCTTC
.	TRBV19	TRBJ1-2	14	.	CASSTGFGNYGYTF	TGTGCCAGTAGTACAGGGTTCGGAAACTATGGCTACACCTTC
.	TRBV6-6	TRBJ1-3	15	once	CASSFHTSSGNTIYF	TGTGCCAGCAGTTTCCACACCAGCTCTGGAAACACCATATATTTT
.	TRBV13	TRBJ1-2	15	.	CASSTRTAYGYGYTF	TGTGCCAGCAGCACTAGGACGGCGTACGGCTATGGCTACACCTTC
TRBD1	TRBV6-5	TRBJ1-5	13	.	CASRSTGLSPQHF	TGTGCCAGCCGATCGACAGGGCTTTCGCCCCAGCATTTT
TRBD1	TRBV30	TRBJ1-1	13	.	CAWSTGDLTAAFF	TGTGCCTGGAGTACAGGGGATTTGACGGCCGCTTTCTTT
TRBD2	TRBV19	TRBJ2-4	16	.	CASFTGTSGAKNIQYF	TGTGCCTCCTTCACCGGGACTAGCGGAGCCAAAAACATTCAGTACTTC
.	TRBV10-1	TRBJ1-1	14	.	CASSEHRANTEAFF	TGCGCCAGCAGTGAGCACAGGGCGAACACTGAAGCTTTCTTT
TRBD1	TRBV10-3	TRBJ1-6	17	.	CAISGGTGGFWGSPLHF	TGTGCCATCAGTGGAGGGACAGGGGGATTCTGGGGTTCACCCCTCCACTTT
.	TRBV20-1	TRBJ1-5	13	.	CSASTYSNQPQHF	TGCAGTGCTAGTACATATAGCAATCAGCCCCAGCATTTT
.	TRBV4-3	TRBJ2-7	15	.	CASSQEPGGHYEQYF	TGCGCCAGCAGCCAAGAACCAGGAGGCCACTACGAGCAGTACTTC
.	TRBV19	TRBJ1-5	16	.	CASSSRYRSLQWPQHF	TGTGCCAGTAGTAGCCGTTACCGGAGCCTCCAATGGCCCCAGCATTTT
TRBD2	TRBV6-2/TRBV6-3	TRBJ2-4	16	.	CASSLSGGRGKNIQYF	TGTGCCAGCAGTCTCAGCGGGGGGAGAGGCAAAAACATTCAGTACTTC
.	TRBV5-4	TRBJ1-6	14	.	CASSLGGGKTPLHF	TGTGCCAGCAGCTTGGGAGGGGGAAAGACACCCCTCCACTTT
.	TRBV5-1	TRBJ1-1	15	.	CASSVSGTGNTEAFF	TGCGCCAGCAGCGTAAGCGGGACGGGGAACACTGAAGCTTTCTTT
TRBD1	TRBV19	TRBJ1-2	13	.	CASTRDRPFGYTF	TGTGCCAGTACCCGGGACAGGCCTTTCGGCTACACCTTC